This record covers a single T cell receptor beta chain. Its antigen is not identified. A UMI-containing oligonucleotide was joined by 3' ligation to the TCR cDNA template. Adult healthy volunteers gave 2.5 ml peripheral blood for whole-blood RNA. Input was roughly 1 to 1000 ng of DNase-treated total RNA without cell sorting. The SP2 primer and nested alpha and beta constant region primers amplified ligated cDNA in four rounds. Blood and skin TCR RNA was reverse transcribed with alpha and beta constant primers. TCRdb reprocessed the UMI-ligation and nested PCR reads with MiXCR, giving one entry per CDR3 protein. The sample holds some 26,000 distinct CDR3 sequences, roughly 5.4% seen once. The sample belongs to a study of naive and memory T cell subsets. Findings of the study overall: This RNA-based method may be sensitive to activation-related transcript changes.

The origin of this receptor is an adult in good health. Sequencing input: blood.

This chain's CDR3 is CASSYRPYRDGAENEQFF. In DNA, the CDR3 is TGTGCCAGCAGCTATAGACCCTACAGGGACGGGGCGGAAAATGAGCAGTTCTTC. The chain combines TRBV27 with TRBJ2-1, with a possible D match to TRBD1 (6 bases). Germline V lookup: CDR1 MNHEY, CDR2 SMNVEV (reference sequence). The CDR3 is 18 residues long. The V end was cut by 6 bases, the J end by 7 bases, with 28 bases between.